One and the same sample provided the 2 T cell receptor beta chains below, sequenced in a study of blood T cells in healthy people across ages. Then a second PCR, running about 6 to 12 cycles, was carried out with a sample-barcoded 5' primer and a J-beta primer mix. TCRdb called the 5' RACE reads again in MiXCR, with one record for every CDR3 protein. The sample lists about 800,000 distinct CDR3 sequences, more than 20% occurring once. The sample also formed part of further work on T cells of mothers and their children.

What was sequenced was blood. These receptors came from a boy between 5 and 17 years old in good health.

The V gene is TRBV29-1, the J gene TRBJ2-7, with D perhaps TRBD1 (6 bases). Germline V gives CDR1 SQVTM, CDR2 ANQGSEA. CDR3 length: 14 residues. V was cut by 0 bases and J by 3 bases, with 12 bases left in between. The CDR3 spells CSVEDQVRGYEQYF. DNA of the CDR3: TGCAGCGTTGAAGATCAGGTCAGGGGCTACGAGCAGTACTTC.

This chain links TRBV7-9 with TRBJ1-3; 10 nucleotides align to TRBD1. Germline assignment: CDR1 SEHNR and CDR2 FQNEAQ (reference sequence). The CDR3 covers 16 residues. V shed 2 bases, J shed 10 bases, and the junction held 11 bases outside the gene matches. CDR3 sequence reads: CASSLLAGTGVSTIYF. In DNA form, the CDR3 reads TGTGCCAGCAGCTTACTGGCCGGGACAGGGGTCTCGACCATATATTTT.